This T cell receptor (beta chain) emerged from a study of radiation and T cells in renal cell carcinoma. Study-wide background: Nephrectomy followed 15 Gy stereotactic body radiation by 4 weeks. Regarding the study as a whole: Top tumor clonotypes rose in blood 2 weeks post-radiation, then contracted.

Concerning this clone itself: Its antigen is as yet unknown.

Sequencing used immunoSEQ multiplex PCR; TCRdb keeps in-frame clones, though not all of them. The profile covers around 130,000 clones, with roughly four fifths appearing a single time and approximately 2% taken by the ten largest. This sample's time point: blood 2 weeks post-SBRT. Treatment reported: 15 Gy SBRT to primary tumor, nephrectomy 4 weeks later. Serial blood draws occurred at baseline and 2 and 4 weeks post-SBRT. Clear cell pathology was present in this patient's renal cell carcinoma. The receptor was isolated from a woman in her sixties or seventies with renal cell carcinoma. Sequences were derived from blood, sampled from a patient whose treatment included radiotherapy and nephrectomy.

The CDR3 here is CASSQDRGIAGELFF. DNA for the CDR3: TGCGCCAGCAGCCAAGATAGGGGTATCGCCGGGGAGCTGTTTTTT. The chain recombines TRBV4-3 with TRBJ2-2; a possible D gene is TRBD1 (5 bases). Per germline, CDR1 LGHNA and CDR2 YSLEER. This CDR3 has 15 amino acids. Trimming cost V 0 bases and J 6 bases, with 11 bases left between them.